This is a list of T cell receptor delta chains from one sample in a study of gammadelta T cells in human blood. TCRdb re-called the RT-PCR reads via CATT. The table records approximately 570 delta-chain clones, about two fifths of them present only once. The sample was Vgamma9Vdelta2 gamma-delta T cells from cord blood. These receptors originate from a newborn. The CDR3 runs from the conserved cysteine through the conserved F or W. A D gene is named only where the DNA matches it firmly. Where a row states a size, it is once, few, many or the class of an expanded clone; other rows omit it.

clone_size j_call d_call v_call cdr3_nt cdr3_aa
large TRDJ3 TRDD3 TRDV2 TGTGCCTGTGACACCTGGGGGAGCTCCTGGGACACCCGACAGATGTTTTTC CACDTWGSSWDTRQMFF
- TRDJ3 TRDD3 TRDV2 TGTGCCTGTGACACGTACTGGGGGATACGCTCCTGGGACACCCGACAGATGTTTTTC CACDTYWGIRSWDTRQMFF
few TRDJ1 - TRDV2 TGTGCCTGTGACACGTTGGGGGTGTACACCGATAAACTCATCTTT CACDTLGVYTDKLIF
large TRDJ2 TRDD3 TRDV2 TGTGCCTGTGACTGGGGGATACCTACAGCACAACTCTTCTTT CACDWGIPTAQLFF
- TRDJ2 TRDD3 TRDV2 TGTGCCTGTGACAAACTGGGGGATACGCCAGCTTTGACAGCACAACTCTTCTTT CACDKLGDTPALTAQLFF
medium-sized TRDJ3 TRDD3 TRDV2 TGTGCCTGTGACACCGTACTGGGGGTTCGCTCCTGGGACACCCGACAGATGTTTTTC CACDTVLGVRSWDTRQMFF
- TRDJ3 TRDD3 TRDV2 TGTGCCTGTGACACGGCGGGGATACTATCCTGGGACACCCGACAGATGTTTTTC CACDTAGILSWDTRQMFF
large TRDJ3 TRDD3 TRDV2 TGTGCCTGTGACACCGTTCTGGGGGATATAAGCTCCTGGGACACCCGACAGATGTTTTTC CACDTVLGDISSWDTRQMFF
large TRDJ3 TRDD3 TRDV2 TGTGCCTGTGACAACTGGGGGAGCTCCTGGGACACCCGACAGATGTTTTTC CACDNWGSSWDTRQMFF
hyperexpanded TRDJ1 TRDD3 TRDV2 TGTGCCTGTGACACTCGGGGGATAGTGGGGACCGATAAACTCATCTTT CACDTRGIVGTDKLIF
large TRDJ3 TRDD3 TRDV2 TGTGCCTGTGACACCGTACTGGGGGATACCTGGGACACCCGACAGATGTTTTTC CACDTVLGDTWDTRQMFF
large TRDJ2 TRDD3 TRDV2 TGTGCCTGTGACACCCTACTGGGGGATACTTTGACAGCACAACTCTTCTTT CACDTLLGDTLTAQLFF
large TRDJ3 TRDD3 TRDV2 TGTGCCTGTGACACTGGGGGATATACATCCTGGGACACCCGACAGATGTTTTTC CACDTGGYTSWDTRQMFF
large TRDJ1 - TRDV2 TGTGCCTGTGACTGGGGGACCGATAAACTCATCTTT CACDWGTDKLIF
large TRDJ1 TRDD3 TRDV2 TGTGCCTGTGGGCATGTACTGGGGGATGACGATAAACTCATCTTT CACGHVLGDDDKLIF
large TRDJ2 TRDD3 TRDV2 TGTGCCTGTGACACGTATTACGACCCGGGGGATACGATGACAGCACAACTCTTCTTT CACDTYYDPGDTMTAQLFF
large TRDJ3 TRDD3 TRDV2 TGTGCCTGTGACACCGTGGGGGATATCTGGGACACCCGACAGATGTTTTTC CACDTVGDIWDTRQMFF
large TRDJ1 TRDD3 TRDV2 TGTGCCTGTGACATACTGGGGTACACCGATAAACTCATCTTT CACDILGYTDKLIF
- TRDJ3 TRDD3 TRDV2 TGTGCCTGTGACACTCTGGGGGAACGCTCCTGGGACACCCGACAGATGTTTTTC CACDTLGERSWDTRQMFF
- TRDJ3 TRDD3 TRDV2 TGTGCCTGTGACAAAGTACTGGGGGATACGAGCTCCTGGGACACCCGACAGATGTTTTTC CACDKVLGDTSSWDTRQMFF
large TRDJ1 TRDD3 TRDV2 TGTGCCTGTGACACCGGCGGGGGATTGTACACCGATAAACTCATCTTT CACDTGGGLYTDKLIF
large TRDJ3 - TRDV2 TGTGCCTGTGACACCGTGGGGAATCGCTCCTGGGACACCCGACAGATGTTTTTC CACDTVGNRSWDTRQMFF
large TRDJ1 TRDD3 TRDV2 TGTGCCTGTGACCCGCTACTGGGGGATACGCCCCTCGACGATAAACTCATCTTT CACDPLLGDTPLDDKLIF
- TRDJ2 TRDD3 TRDV2 TGTGCCTGTGACATACTGGGGGACACGACAGCACAACTCTTCTTT CACDILGDTTAQLFF
large TRDJ3 - TRDV2 TGTGCCTGTGACACTATTGGGGTCTCCTGGGACACCCGACAGATGTTTTTC CACDTIGVSWDTRQMFF
- TRDJ1 - TRDV2 TGTGCCTGGGACACCGGGGAATACACCGATAAACTCATCTTT CAWDTGEYTDKLIF
- TRDJ3 TRDD3 TRDV2 TGTGCCTGTGACACCGTGGTGCTGGGGGATGAAGGCGCCTCCTGGGACACCCGACAGATGTTTTTC CACDTVVLGDEGASWDTRQMFF
few TRDJ1 TRDD3 TRDV2 TGTGCCTGTGACACCGTTGGGGGATACACCGATAAACTCATCTTT CACDTVGGYTDKLIF
- TRDJ3 - TRDV2 TGTGCCTGTGACACCTTAGCCTCCTGGGACACCCGACAGATGTTTTTC CACDTLASWDTRQMFF
- TRDJ1 TRDD3 TRDV3 TGTGCCTTTAGACTAGTCATTTCCCGACTGGGGGACACGGGAACCGATAAACTCATCTTT CAFRLVISRLGDTGTDKLIF
large TRDJ3 TRDD3 TRDV2 TGTGCCTGTGACACCTGGAGCTGGGGGACGAGCTCCTGGGACACCCGACAGATGTTTTTC CACDTWSWGTSSWDTRQMFF
- TRDJ1 TRDD3 TRDV2 TGTGCCTGTGACACCGTGACTGGGGGCCTCCTTCAAGATAAACTCATCTTT CACDTVTGGLLQDKLIF